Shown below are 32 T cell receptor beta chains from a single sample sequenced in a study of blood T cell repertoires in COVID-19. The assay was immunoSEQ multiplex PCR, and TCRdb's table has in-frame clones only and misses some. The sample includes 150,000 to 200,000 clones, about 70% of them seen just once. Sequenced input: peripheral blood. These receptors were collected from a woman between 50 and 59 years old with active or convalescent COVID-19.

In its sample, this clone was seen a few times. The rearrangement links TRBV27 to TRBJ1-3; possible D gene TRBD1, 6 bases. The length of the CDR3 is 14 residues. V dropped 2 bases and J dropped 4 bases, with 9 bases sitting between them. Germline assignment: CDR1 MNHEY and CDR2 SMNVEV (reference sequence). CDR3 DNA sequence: TGTGCCAGCAGTTTACACCAGGGGGGAAACACCATATATTTT. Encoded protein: CASSLHQGGNTIYF.

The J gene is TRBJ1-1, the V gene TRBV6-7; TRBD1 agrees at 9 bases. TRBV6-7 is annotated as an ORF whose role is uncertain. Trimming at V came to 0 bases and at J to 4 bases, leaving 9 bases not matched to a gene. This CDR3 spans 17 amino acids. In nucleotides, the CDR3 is TGTGCCAGCAGTTACTCCCGGGACAGGGTAACCCCCACTGAAGCTTTCTTT. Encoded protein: CASSYSRDRVTPTEAFF.

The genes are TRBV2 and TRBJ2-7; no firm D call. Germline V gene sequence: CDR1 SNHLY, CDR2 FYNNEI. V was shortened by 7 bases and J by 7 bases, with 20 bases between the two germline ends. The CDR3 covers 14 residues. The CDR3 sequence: CASTNTGRSGEQYF. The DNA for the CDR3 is TGTGCCAGCACAAACACTGGTCGATCCGGGGAGCAGTACTTC.

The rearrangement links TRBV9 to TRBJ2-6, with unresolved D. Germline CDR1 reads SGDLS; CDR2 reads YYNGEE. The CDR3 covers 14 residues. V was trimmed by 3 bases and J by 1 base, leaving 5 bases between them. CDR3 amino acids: CASSESSGANVLTF. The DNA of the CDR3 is TGTGCCAGCAGCGAGAGTTCTGGGGCCAACGTCCTGACTTTC. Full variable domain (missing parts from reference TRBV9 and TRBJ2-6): DSGVTQTPKHLITATGQRVTLRCSPRSGDLSVYWYQQSLDQGLQFLIQYYNGEERAKGNILERFSAQQFPDLHSELNLSSLELGDSALYFCASSESSGANVLTFGAGSRLTVL.

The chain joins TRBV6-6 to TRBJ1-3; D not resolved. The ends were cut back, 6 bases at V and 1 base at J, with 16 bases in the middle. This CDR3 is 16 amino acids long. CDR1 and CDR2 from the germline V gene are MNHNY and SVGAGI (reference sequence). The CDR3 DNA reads TGTGCCAGCAGCTACGGACGGCGAGGGTCTGGAAACACCATATATTTT. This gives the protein CASSYGRRGSGNTIYF.

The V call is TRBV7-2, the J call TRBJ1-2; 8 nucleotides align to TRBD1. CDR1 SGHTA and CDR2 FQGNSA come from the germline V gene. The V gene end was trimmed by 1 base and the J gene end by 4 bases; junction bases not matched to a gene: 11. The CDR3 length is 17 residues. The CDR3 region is CASSLGSGQGLAYGYTF. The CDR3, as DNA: TGTGCCAGCAGCTTAGGATCCGGACAGGGACTTGCCTATGGCTACACCTTC. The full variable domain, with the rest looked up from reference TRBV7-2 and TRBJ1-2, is GAGVSQSPSNKVTEKGKDVELRCDPISGHTALYWYRQSLGQGLEFLIYFQGNSAPDKSGLPSDRFSAERTGGSVSTLTIQRTQQEDSAVYLCASSLGSGQGLAYGYTFGSGTRLTVV.

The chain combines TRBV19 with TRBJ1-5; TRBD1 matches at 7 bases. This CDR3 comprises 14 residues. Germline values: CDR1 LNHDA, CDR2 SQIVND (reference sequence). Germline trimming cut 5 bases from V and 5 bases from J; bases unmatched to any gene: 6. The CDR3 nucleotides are TGTGCCAGTAGTGCGGGCAGGGGGTATCAGCCCCAGCATTTT. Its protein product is CASSAGRGYQPQHF.

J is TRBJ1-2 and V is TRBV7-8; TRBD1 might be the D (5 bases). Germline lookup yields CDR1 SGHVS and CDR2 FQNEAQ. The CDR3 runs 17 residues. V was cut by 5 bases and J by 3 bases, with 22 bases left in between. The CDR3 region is CASSPQTRQYVDYGYTF. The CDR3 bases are TGTGCCAGCAGCCCGCAAACCCGACAGTATGTGGACTATGGCTACACCTTC.

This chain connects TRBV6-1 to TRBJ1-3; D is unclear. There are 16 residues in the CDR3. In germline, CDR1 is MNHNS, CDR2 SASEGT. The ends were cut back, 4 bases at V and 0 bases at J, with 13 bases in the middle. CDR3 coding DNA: TGTGCCAGCAGTGGCTTTTGGTCCGGCTCTGGAAACACCATATATTTT. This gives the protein CASSGFWSGSGNTIYF.

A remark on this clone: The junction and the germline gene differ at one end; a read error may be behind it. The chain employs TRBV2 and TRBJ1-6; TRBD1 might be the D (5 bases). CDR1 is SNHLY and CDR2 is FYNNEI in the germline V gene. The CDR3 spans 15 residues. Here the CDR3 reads CASSVEGRDNSPLHF. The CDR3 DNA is TGTGCCAGTAGTGTTGAGGGGAGGGATAATTCACCCCTCCACTTT.

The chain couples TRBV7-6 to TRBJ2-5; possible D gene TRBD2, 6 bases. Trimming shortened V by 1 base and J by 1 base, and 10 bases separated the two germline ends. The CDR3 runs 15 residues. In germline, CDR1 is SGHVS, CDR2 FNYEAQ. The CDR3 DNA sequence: TGTGCCAGCAGCTTAGAAGTGGGGGGCCAAGAGACCCAGTACTTC. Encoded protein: CASSLEVGGQETQYF.

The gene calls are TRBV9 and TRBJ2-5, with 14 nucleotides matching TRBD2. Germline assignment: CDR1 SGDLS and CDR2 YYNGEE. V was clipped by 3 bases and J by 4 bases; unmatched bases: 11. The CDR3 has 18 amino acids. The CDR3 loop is CASSAPIRLAGGAETQYF. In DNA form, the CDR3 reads TGTGCCAGCAGCGCACCCATTCGACTAGCGGGAGGGGCAGAGACCCAGTACTTC.

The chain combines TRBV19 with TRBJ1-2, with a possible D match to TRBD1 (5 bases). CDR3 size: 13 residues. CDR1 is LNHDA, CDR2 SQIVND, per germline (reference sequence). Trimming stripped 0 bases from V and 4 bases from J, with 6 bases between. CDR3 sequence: CASSIDQGYGYTF. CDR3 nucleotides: TGTGCCAGTAGTATAGACCAGGGCTATGGCTACACCTTC.

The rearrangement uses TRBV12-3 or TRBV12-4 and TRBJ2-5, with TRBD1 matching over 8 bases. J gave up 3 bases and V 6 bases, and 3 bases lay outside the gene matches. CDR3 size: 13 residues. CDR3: CASRPTGEETQYF. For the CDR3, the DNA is TGTGCCAGCAGGCCGACAGGGGAAGAGACCCAGTACTTC.

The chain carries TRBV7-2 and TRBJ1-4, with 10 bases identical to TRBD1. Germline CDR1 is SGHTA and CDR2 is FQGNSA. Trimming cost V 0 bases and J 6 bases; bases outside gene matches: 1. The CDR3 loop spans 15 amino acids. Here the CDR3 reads CASSLAGTGDEKLFF. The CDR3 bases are TGTGCCAGCAGCTTAGCCGGGACAGGGGATGAAAAACTGTTTTTT.

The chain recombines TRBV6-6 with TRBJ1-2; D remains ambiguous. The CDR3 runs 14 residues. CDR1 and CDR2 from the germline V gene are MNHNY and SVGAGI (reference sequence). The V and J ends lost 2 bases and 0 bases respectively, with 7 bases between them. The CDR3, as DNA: TGTGCCAGCAGTTACGAGGGTTCTAACTATGGCTACACCTTC. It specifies CASSYEGSNYGYTF.

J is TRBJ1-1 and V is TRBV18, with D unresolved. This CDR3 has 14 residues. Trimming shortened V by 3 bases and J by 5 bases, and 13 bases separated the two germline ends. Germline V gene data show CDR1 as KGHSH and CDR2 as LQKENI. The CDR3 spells CASSPPPGGTEAFF. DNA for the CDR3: TGTGCCAGCTCACCCCCCCCGGGTGGAACTGAAGCTTTCTTT.

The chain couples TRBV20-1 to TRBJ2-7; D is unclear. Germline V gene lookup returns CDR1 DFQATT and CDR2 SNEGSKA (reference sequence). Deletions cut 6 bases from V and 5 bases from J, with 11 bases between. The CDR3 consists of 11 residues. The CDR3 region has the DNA TGCAGTGCAACGGTTCCCAACGAGCAGTACTTC. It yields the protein CSATVPNEQYF.

The DNA of the CDR3 is TGTGCCAGCAGTAGACAGTCCTATGAAAAACTGTTTTTT. This gives the protein CASSRQSYEKLFF. This sequence joins TRBV6-5 and TRBJ1-4, with a weak D call TRBD1 (5 bases). Germline CDR1 MNHEY, CDR2 SVGAGI. Trimming stripped 5 bases from V and 6 bases from J, with 10 bases between. The CDR3 has 13 residues.

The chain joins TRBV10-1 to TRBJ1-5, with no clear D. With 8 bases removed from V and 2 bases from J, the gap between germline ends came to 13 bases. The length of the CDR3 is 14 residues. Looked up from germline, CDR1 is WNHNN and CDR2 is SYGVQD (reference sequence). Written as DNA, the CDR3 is TGCGCCAGCCCCCAGCCGAGGGGCAATCAGCCCCAGCATTTT. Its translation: CASPQPRGNQPQHF.

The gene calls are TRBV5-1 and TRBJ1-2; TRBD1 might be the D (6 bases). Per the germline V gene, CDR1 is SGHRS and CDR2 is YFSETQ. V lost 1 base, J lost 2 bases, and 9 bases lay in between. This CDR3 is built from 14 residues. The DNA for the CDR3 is TGCGCCAGCAGCTTGAATGGACAGAACTATGGCTACACCTTC. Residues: CASSLNGQNYGYTF.

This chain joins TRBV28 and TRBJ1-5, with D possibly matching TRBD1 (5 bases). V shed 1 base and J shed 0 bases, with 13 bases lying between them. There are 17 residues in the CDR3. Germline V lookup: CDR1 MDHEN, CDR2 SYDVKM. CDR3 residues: CASSLLGGIGSNQPQHF. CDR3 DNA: TGTGCCAGCAGTTTATTGGGGGGAATCGGTAGCAATCAGCCCCAGCATTTT.

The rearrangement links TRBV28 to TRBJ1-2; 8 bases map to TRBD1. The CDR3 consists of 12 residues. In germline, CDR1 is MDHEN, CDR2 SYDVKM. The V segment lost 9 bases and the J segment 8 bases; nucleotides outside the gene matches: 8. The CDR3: CASWTGIGGYTF. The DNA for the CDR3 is TGTGCCAGTTGGACAGGGATCGGGGGCTACACCTTC.

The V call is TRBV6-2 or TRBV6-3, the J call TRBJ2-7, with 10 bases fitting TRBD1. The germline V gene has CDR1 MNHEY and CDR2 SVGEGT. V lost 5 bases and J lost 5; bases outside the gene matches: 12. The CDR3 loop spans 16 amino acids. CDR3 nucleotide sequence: TGTGCCAGCAGTAAACCTCCGGGACAGGGGAACCACGAGCAGTACTTC. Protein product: CASSKPPGQGNHEQYF.

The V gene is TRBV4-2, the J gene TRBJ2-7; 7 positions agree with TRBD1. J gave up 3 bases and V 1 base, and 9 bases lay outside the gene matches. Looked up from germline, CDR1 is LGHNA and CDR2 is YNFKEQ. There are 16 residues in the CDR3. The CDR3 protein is CASSQVIGQGDYEQYF. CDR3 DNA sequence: TGTGCCAGCAGCCAAGTGATCGGGCAGGGGGACTACGAGCAGTACTTC.

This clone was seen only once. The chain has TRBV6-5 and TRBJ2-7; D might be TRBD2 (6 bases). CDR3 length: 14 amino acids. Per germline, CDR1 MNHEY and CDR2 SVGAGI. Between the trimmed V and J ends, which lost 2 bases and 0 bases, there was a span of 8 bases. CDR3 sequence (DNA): TGTGCCAGCAGTTACGCGGGGAGCTCCTACGAGCAGTACTTC. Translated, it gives CASSYAGSSYEQYF.

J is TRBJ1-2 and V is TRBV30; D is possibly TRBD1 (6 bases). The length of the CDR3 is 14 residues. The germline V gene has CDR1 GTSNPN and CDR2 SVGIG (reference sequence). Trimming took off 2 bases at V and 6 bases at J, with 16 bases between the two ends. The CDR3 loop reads CAWSMGARGDGYTF. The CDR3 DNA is TGTGCCTGGAGTATGGGGGCTCGGGGTGATGGCTACACCTTC.

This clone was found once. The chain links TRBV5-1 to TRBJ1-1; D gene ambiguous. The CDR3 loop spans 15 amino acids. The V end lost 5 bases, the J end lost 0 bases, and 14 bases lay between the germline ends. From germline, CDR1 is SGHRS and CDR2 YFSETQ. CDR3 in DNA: TGCGCCAGCAGAGGTACTGGAGGGATGAACACTGAAGCTTTCTTT. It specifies CASRGTGGMNTEAFF.

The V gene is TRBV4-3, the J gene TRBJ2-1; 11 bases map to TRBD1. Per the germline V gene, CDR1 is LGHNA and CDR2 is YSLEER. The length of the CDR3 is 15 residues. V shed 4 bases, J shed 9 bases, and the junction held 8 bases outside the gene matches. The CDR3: CASSLGQGAHSEQFF. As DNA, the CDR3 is TGCGCCAGCAGCCTAGGACAGGGGGCGCACAGTGAGCAGTTCTTC.

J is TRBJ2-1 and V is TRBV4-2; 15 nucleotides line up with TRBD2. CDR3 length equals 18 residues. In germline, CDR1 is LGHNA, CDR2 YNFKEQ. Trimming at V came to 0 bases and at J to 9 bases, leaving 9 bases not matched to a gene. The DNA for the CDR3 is TGTGCCAGCAGCCAAGATCCTGGGACTAGCGGGAGGAAGGGTGAGCAGTTCTTC. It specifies CASSQDPGTSGRKGEQFF.

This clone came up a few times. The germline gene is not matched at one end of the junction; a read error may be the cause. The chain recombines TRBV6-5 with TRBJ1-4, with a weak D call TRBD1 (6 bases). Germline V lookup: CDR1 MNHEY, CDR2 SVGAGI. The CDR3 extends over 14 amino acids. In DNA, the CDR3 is TGCAGTTGGGGGGGCAGGGAATCCAATGAAAAACTGTTTTTT. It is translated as CSWGGRESNEKLFF.

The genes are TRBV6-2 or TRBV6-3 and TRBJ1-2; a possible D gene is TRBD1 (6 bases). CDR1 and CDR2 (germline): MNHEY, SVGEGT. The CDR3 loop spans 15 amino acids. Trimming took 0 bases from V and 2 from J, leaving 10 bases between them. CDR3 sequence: CASSYSQGQNYGYTF. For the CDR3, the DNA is TGTGCCAGCAGTTACTCGCAGGGGCAAAACTATGGCTACACCTTC.